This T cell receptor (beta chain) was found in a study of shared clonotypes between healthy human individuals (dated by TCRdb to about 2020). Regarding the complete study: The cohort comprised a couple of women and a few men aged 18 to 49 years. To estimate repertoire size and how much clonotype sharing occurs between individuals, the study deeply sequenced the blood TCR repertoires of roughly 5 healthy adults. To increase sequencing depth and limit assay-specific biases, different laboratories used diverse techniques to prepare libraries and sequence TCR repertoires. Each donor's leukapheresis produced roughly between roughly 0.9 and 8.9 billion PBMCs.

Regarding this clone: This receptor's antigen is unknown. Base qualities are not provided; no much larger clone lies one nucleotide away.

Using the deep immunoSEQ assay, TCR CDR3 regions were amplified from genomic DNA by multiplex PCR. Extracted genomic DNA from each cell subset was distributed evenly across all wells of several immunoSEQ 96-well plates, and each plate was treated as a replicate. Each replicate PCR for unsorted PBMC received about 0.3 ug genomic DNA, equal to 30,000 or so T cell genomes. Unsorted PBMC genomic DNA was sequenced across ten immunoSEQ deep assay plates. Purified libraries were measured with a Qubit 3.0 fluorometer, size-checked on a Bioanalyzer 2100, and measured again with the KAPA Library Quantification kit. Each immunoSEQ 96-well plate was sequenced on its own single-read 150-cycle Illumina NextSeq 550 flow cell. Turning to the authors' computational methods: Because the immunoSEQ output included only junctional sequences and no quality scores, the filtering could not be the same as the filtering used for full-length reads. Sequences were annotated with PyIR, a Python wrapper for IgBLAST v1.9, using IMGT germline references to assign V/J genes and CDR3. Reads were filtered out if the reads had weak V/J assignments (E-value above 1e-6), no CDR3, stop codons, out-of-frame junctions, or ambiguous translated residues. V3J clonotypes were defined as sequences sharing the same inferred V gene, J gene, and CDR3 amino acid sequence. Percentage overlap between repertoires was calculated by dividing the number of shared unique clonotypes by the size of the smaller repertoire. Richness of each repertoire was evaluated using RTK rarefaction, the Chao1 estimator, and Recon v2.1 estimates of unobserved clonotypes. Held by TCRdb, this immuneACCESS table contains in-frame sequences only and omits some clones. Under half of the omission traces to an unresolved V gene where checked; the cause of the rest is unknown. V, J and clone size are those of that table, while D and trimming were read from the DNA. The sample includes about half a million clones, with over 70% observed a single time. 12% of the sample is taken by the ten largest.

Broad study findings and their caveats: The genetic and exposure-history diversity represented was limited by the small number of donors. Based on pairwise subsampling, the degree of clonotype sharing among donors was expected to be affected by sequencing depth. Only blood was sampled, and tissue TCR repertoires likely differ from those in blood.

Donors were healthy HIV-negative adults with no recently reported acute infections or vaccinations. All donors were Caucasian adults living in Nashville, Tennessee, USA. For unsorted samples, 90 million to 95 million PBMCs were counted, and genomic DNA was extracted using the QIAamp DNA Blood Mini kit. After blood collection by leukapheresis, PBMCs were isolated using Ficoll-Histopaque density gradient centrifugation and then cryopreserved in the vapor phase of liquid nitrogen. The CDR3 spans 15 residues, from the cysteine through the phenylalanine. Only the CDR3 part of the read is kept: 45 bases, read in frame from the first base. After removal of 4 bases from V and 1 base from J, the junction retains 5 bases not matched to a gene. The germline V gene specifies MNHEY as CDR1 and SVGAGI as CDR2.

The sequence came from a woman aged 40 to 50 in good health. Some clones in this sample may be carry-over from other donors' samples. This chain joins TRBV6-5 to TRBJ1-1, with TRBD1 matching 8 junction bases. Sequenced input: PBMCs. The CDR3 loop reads CASSSQGAQNTEAFF. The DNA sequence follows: TGTGCCAGCAGTTCTCAGGGGGCACAGAACACTGAAGCTTTCTTT.